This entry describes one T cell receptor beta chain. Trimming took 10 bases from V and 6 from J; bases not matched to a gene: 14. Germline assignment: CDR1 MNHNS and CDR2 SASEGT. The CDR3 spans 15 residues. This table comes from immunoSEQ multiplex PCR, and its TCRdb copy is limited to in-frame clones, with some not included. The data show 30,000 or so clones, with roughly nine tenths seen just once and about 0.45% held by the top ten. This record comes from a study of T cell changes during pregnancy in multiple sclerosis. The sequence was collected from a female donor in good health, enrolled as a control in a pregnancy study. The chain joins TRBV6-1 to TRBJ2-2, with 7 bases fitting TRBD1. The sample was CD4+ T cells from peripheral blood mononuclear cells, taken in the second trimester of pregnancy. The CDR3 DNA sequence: TGTGCCACCTCAATCCCAACAGGGGCCCCCGGGGAGCTGTTTTTT. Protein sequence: CATSIPTGAPGELFF.